The 27 T cell receptor beta chains in this list originate from one sample, sequenced in a study of T-cell reconstitution after alpha-beta-depleted transplantation in children (dated by TCRdb to the mid-2010s). Library generation was performed with PCR. The sequencing machine was an Illumina HiSeq 2500. Molecular barcoding was employed in the preparation of TCR libraries, with unique molecular identifiers being used to normalize TCRbeta repertoire quantification. TCRdb's own reprocessing of the public reads used fastp at Q25 and MiXCR and kept productive beta chains. One record per CDR3 amino acid sequence lists the most common genes and DNA. For this sample the table gives fewer than 700,000 distinct CDR3 sequences, of which 23% were detected only once. The ten largest make up 14% of the sample. Read against the paper, the sample's treatment or condition label means: allogeneic hematopoietic cell transplantation with graft depleted of TCRalphabeta T cells and CD19 B cells.

Here the sequenced sample was PBMCs, mostly from graft donor cells, taken 360 days after TCRalphabeta/CD19-depleted stem cell transplant. The receptor set was obtained from a boy less than two years old who had a stem cell transplant for acute myeloid leukemia, so the T cells may come from the graft donor.

This clonotype was picked up many times. The rearrangement uses TRBV9 and TRBJ2-2; possible D gene TRBD2, 6 bases. Trimming cost V 7 bases and J 2 bases, with 15 bases left between them. The CDR3 length is 15 residues. Germline V gene sequence: CDR1 SGDLS, CDR2 YYNGEE. The CDR3 DNA sequence: TGTGCCAGCCGAGGTAGCGGTTTAAACACCGGGGAGCTGTTTTTT. As protein: CASRGSGLNTGELFF.

The sample holds many counts of this clonotype. The rearrangement joins TRBV29-1 to TRBJ2-1; possibly TRBD1 for D (6 bases). V gave up 3 bases and J gave up 5 bases, with 17 bases separating them. The germline CDR1 and CDR2 sequences are SQVTM and ANQGSEA. This CDR3 has 15 amino acids. The CDR3 spells CSVDGDTGWNNEQFF. The CDR3 DNA is TGCAGCGTTGATGGGGACACTGGGTGGAACAATGAGCAGTTCTTC.

This clonotype was detected many times. V and J are TRBV20-1 and TRBJ1-2, with 8 bases fitting TRBD1. Germline CDR1 is DFQATT and CDR2 is SNEGSKA (reference sequence). CDR3 size: 16 residues. J gave up 8 bases and V 1 base, and 15 bases lay outside the gene matches. The CDR3 spells CSARATGQGGPRGYTF. CDR3 nucleotide sequence: TGCAGTGCTAGAGCCACAGGACAGGGTGGACCCAGGGGCTACACCTTC.

This clonotype came up many times. V usage is TRBV20-1 and J usage is TRBJ1-2; 7 nucleotides match TRBD1. Germline V CDR1 and CDR2: DFQATT, SNEGSKA (reference sequence). V was clipped by 3 bases and J by 4 bases; unmatched bases: 5. The CDR3 is made up of 13 amino acids. The CDR3 here is CSAREGAGYGYTF. CDR3 sequence (DNA): TGCAGTGCTAGGGAGGGGGCCGGCTATGGCTACACCTTC.

This clonotype came up many times. The CDR3 region has the DNA TGTGCCAGCAGCTCCACCGGGACTAGCGGGGCCTACAATGAGCAGTTCTTC. Its protein product is CASSSTGTSGAYNEQFF. The chain joins TRBV7-9 to TRBJ2-1, with TRBD2 identical over 13 bases. The V gene end was trimmed by 4 bases and the J gene end by 2 bases; junction bases not matched to a gene: 5. The CDR3 is 17 residues long. From germline, CDR1 is SEHNR and CDR2 FQNEAQ (reference sequence).

This rearrangement joins TRBV12-3 or TRBV12-4 to TRBJ2-3; a possible D gene is TRBD2 (5 bases). There are 17 residues in the CDR3. Trimming cost V 5 bases and J 0 bases, with 18 bases left between them. The CDR3 loop reads CASSPSLGVGSTDTQYF. DNA for the CDR3: TGTGCCAGCAGTCCTAGCTTAGGCGTCGGCAGCACAGATACGCAGTATTTT.

V and J are TRBV21-1 and TRBJ2-7; no DNA check was done on the table's D call, TRBD1. TRBV21-1 is labeled a pseudogene. The CDR3 runs 14 residues. This CDR3 is CASSLQGRSYEQYV. In DNA, the CDR3 is TGTGCCAGCAGCCTGCAGGGTAGATCCTACGAGCAGTACGTC.

This clonotype appeared a few times. The chain uses TRBV12-3 or TRBV12-4 and TRBJ2-7; D may be TRBD1 (7 bases). The CDR3 runs 14 residues. Deletions cut 6 bases from V and 3 bases from J, with 15 bases between. The CDR3 spells CASSRQGGGYEQYF. CDR3 in DNA: TGTGCCAGCAGCAGACAGGGAGGAGGCTACGAGCAGTACTTC.

Only a few counts were recorded for this clonotype. This chain uses TRBV7-2 with TRBJ2-2; weak D call: TRBD1 (6 bases). Germline-derived CDR1 and CDR2 are SGHTA and FQGNSA. Trimming took 4 bases from V and 5 from J, leaving 14 bases between them. The CDR3 sequence is 15 residues long. The CDR3 nucleotides are TGTGCCAGCAGCTCACAGGGCCTACTAACCGGGGAGCTGTTTTTT. It translates to CASSSQGLLTGELFF.

The chain is built from TRBV20-1 and TRBJ2-7, with D perhaps matching TRBD1 or TRBD2 (5 bases each). CDR3 length equals 17 residues. V gave up 0 bases and J gave up 3 bases, with 21 bases separating them. Germline CDR1 and CDR2: DFQATT and SNEGSKA (reference sequence). The CDR3, as DNA: TGCAGTGCTAGAGATCGCGGCAGGGACGGTCGGTACTACGAGCAGTACGTC. Residues: CSARDRGRDGRYYEQYV.

This clonotype was detected ten times or more. The chain recombines TRBV29-1 with TRBJ2-5, with D unclear. Germline-derived CDR1 and CDR2 are SQVTM and ANQGSEA. Trimming pared 6 bases from V and 5 bases from J, leaving 10 bases between. The CDR3 length is 11 residues. The CDR3 loop is CSVGLGETQYF. CDR3 sequence (DNA): TGCAGCGTAGGCCTGGGTGAGACCCAGTACTTC.

The chain links TRBV12-3 or TRBV12-4 to TRBJ1-2, with D tentatively TRBD1 (5 bases). This CDR3 has 12 amino acids. V lost 4 bases to trimming and J lost 6 bases, with 9 bases between them. In nucleotides, the CDR3 is TGTGCCAGCAGTTCGGACATCCATGGCTACACCTTC. The encoded protein is CASSSDIHGYTF.

V and J are TRBV11-2 and TRBJ1-4; unclear D gene. V was trimmed by 0 bases and J by 0 bases, leaving 5 bases between them. CDR1 is SGHAT, CDR2 FQNNGV, per germline. The CDR3 runs 15 residues. The CDR3 sequence: CASSLEAATNEKLFF. The CDR3, as DNA: TGTGCCAGCAGCTTAGAGGCCGCAACTAATGAAAAACTGTTTTTT.

The sample holds a few counts of this clonotype. The rearrangement links TRBV5-1 to TRBJ2-3; D possibly corresponds to TRBD2 (6 bases). Germline-derived CDR1 and CDR2 are SGHRS and YFSETQ. The V gene lost 0 bases and the J gene lost 1 base, with 12 bases spanning the gap. The CDR3 has 16 residues. CDR3 region: CASSLAAASGTDTQYF. The CDR3 coding sequence is TGCGCCAGCAGCTTGGCCGCGGCTAGCGGCACAGATACGCAGTATTTT.

The sample holds many counts of this clonotype. The chain combines TRBV5-1 with TRBJ2-1; D assignment may be TRBD1 or TRBD2 (6 bases each). The CDR3 length is 16 residues. V was pared by 4 bases and J by 8 bases, with 22 bases between. CDR1 is SGHRS, CDR2 YFSETQ, per germline. CDR3 in amino acids: CASSLRGGLGGDEQFF. CDR3 DNA: TGCGCCAGCAGCCTCAGGGGTGGGCTAGGAGGGGATGAGCAGTTCTTC.

J is TRBJ2-3 and V is TRBV7-2; D is unresolved. Germline V gene data show CDR1 as SGHTA and CDR2 as FQGNSA. The germline V and J ends were trimmed by 5 bases and 0 bases, with 12 bases remaining between them. The CDR3 has 15 residues. For the CDR3, the DNA is TGTGCCAGCAGCCCTGTGGAGCCAAGCACAGATACGCAGTATTTT. This codes for CASSPVEPSTDTQYF. The full variable domain, completed using reference TRBV7-2 and TRBJ2-3, is GAGVSQSPSNKVTEKGKDVELRCDPISGHTALYWYRQSLGQGLEFLIYFQGNSAPDKSGLPSDRFSAERTGGSVSTLTIQRTQQEDSAVYLCASSPVEPSTDTQYFGPGTRLTVL.

This clonotype was seen once. The chain couples TRBV15 to TRBJ2-3, with D unresolved. V was trimmed by 0 bases and J by 2 bases, leaving 15 bases between them. The germline gives CDR1 LNHNV, CDR2 YYDKDF (reference sequence). CDR3 length equals 17 residues. This CDR3 reads CATSRDIMTQHTDTQYF. Here the CDR3 DNA reads TGTGCCACCAGCAGAGATATTATGACACAACACACAGATACGCAGTATTTT.

The chain combines TRBV28 with TRBJ1-2, with 7 bases lining up with TRBD1. The V gene's germline CDR1 is MDHEN and CDR2 SYDVKM. The CDR3 length is 15 residues. V shed 4 bases and J 2 bases; nucleotides not matched to a gene: 7. The CDR3 sequence: CASSSLDRTNYGYTF. In nucleotides, the CDR3 is TGTGCCAGCAGTTCGTTGGACAGGACAAACTATGGCTACACCTTC.

The chain employs TRBV7-2 and TRBJ1-2; D is possibly TRBD1 (6 bases). V was shortened by 5 bases and J by 3 bases, with 16 bases between the two germline ends. The length of the CDR3 is 15 residues. The germline V gene has CDR1 SGHTA and CDR2 FQGNSA. The CDR3 protein is CASSVTVGADYGYTF. Written as DNA, the CDR3 is TGTGCCAGCAGCGTGACGGTGGGGGCCGACTATGGCTACACCTTC.

The table lists this clonotype with a count of one. The V gene is TRBV21-1, the J gene TRBJ2-2; the table calls TRBD1, which could not be checked here. TRBV21-1 is listed as a pseudogene. The CDR3 is 18 amino acids. CDR3 in amino acids: CASSSRSLQGANTGELFF. CDR3 coding DNA: TGTGCCAGCAGCTCAAGGTCCCTACAGGGGGCGAACACCGGGGAGCTGTTTTTT.

V is TRBV19 and J is TRBJ1-5; no reliable D call. Germline values: CDR1 LNHDA, CDR2 SQIVND (reference sequence). The CDR3 extends over 15 amino acids. The V gene lost 3 bases and the J gene lost 3 bases, with 12 bases spanning the gap. DNA of the CDR3: TGTGCCAGTAGTATGTTATACTCAGACAATCAGCCCCAGCATTTT. Protein sequence: CASSMLYSDNQPQHF.

This clonotype was seen a handful of times. The rearrangement links TRBV11-2 to TRBJ2-5, with D hard to call. Trimming left V 0 bases short and J 5 bases short, with 13 bases between. Germline V gene data show CDR1 as SGHAT and CDR2 as FQNNGV. The CDR3 length is 15 residues. The CDR3 here is CASSLDPSSAETQYF. The CDR3 DNA is TGTGCCAGCAGCTTAGACCCGTCGAGCGCCGAGACCCAGTACTTC.

This clonotype turned up a few times. The chain recombines TRBV23-1 with TRBJ2-7, with 8 bases aligning to TRBD1. TRBV23-1 is marked as an open reading frame, function uncertain. Trimming at V came to 7 bases and at J to 8 bases, leaving 13 bases not matched to a gene. The CDR3 totals 14 residues. CDR3 amino acids: CASTAGQGVRQQYV. The CDR3 region has the DNA TGCGCCAGCACGGCAGGACAGGGTGTACGACAGCAGTACGTC.

This clonotype was seen a handful of times. The chain uses TRBV29-1 and TRBJ2-2; D ambiguous. CDR3 length: 15 amino acids. Deletions cut 4 bases from V and 6 bases from J, with 18 bases between. The germline V gene has CDR1 SQVTM and CDR2 ANQGSEA. CDR3 DNA: TGCAGCGTTGGAGGTATGGGTATGGTCGCCGGGGAGCTGTTTTTT. As protein: CSVGGMGMVAGELFF.

In this sample, this clonotype turned up many times. This sequence joins TRBV24-1 and TRBJ2-5; D remains ambiguous. CDR3 size: 13 residues. Germline V gene data show CDR1 as KGHDR and CDR2 as SFDVKD. V was pared by 9 bases and J by 1 base, with 11 bases between. The CDR3 bases are TGTGCCACCCGCGCGTCAGTCCAAGAGACCCAGTACTTC. Translated: CATRASVQETQYF.

CDR3 in amino acids: CASSFQPLSGNTIYF. CDR3 bases: TGTGCCAGCAGTTTCCAGCCCCTCTCTGGAAACACCATATATTTT. J is TRBJ1-3 and V is TRBV28, with D uncertain. With 3 bases removed from V and 0 bases from J, the gap between germline ends came to 9 bases. The V gene's germline CDR1 is MDHEN and CDR2 SYDVKM. This CDR3 region has 15 residues.

The chain uses TRBV5-1 and TRBJ1-4, with D hard to call. CDR1 is SGHRS, CDR2 YFSETQ, per germline. The CDR3 runs 12 residues. V shed 3 bases and J shed 0 bases, with 0 bases lying between them. The CDR3 region has the DNA TGCGCCAGCAGCTCAACTAATGAAAAACTGTTTTTT. Its translation: CASSSTNEKLFF.